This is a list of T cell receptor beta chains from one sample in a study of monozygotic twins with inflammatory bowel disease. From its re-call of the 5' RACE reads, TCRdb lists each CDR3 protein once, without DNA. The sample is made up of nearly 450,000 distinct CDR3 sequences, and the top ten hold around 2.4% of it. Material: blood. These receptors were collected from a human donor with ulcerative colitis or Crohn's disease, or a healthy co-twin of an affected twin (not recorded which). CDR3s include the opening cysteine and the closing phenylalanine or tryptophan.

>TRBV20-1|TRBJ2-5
CSARGPGTRETQYF
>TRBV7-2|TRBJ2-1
CASSFLTGGVDEQFF
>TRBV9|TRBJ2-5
CASSLNGDPIVAQYF
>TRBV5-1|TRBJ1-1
CASSFGQGLNTEAFF
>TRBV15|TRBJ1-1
CATSTGLAEAFF
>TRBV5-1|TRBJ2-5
CASRRTSGKETQYF
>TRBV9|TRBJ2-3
CASSVDGVGDTQYF
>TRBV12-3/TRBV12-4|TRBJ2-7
CASTLAGGSYEQYF
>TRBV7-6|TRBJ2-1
CASSLVRMVGGNSYNEQFF
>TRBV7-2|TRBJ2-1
CASSTKTGGEQFF
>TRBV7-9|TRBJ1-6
CASSLMGQGYNSPLHF
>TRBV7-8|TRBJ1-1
CASKTGENTEAFF
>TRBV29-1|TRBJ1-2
CRTETGGGGYTF
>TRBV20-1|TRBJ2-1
CSATWTGDEQFF
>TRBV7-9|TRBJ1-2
CASSPGAPGYTF